This T cell receptor (beta chain) was retrieved from a study of blood T cells in healthy people across ages. This clonotype was counted between two and nine times. The CDR3 is 16 amino acids. CDR1 SGHRS and CDR2 YFSETQ come from the germline V gene. V lost 0 bases to trimming and J lost 1 base, with 11 bases between them. A J-beta primer mix and a sample-barcoded 5' primer were used in a second PCR of roughly 7 to 12 cycles. TCRdb passed the 5' RACE reads through MiXCR, listing each CDR3 protein once. Among 1.2 million to 1.5 million distinct CDR3 sequences listed, 55% to 75% were seen once. The receptor comes from a young man in good health. The rearrangement links TRBV5-1 to TRBJ1-5, with D perhaps matching TRBD1 (6 bases). The source material was blood. This CDR3 is CASSLDGRGSNQPQHF. In DNA, the CDR3 is TGCGCCAGCAGCTTGGATGGGAGGGGGAGCAATCAGCCCCAGCATTTT.